Below are 17 T cell receptor beta chains sequenced from a single sample in a study of T cells in Graves' hyperthyroidism and ophthalmopathy (dated 2019 in TCRdb). Library construction relied on multiplex PCR. TCRdb shows the sequencer as Illumina HiSeq 2000. TCR beta CDR3 regions were amplified from RNA transcripts. The first round of RT-PCR for the TCR CDR3 was performed with the HTBI primer set and the Qiagen OneStep RT-PCR kit. TCRdb's own reprocessing of the public reads used fastp at Q25 and MiXCR and kept productive beta chains. Under each unique CDR3 protein, matching rows form one entry showing the most common genes and DNA. The sample table lists roughly 740,000 distinct CDR3 sequences, about a sixth of them with a count of one. The ten largest clones represent roughly 8% of the sample. Material for sequencing was blood. Receptor source: a man younger than 35 with Graves' hyperthyroidism.

This clonotype was seen more than once but under ten times. V gene TRBV5-8 combines with J gene TRBJ1-1, with D possibly matching TRBD1 (5 bases). The CDR3 runs to 15 residues. Between the trimmed V and J ends, which lost 8 bases and 4 bases, there was a span of 21 bases. In germline, CDR1 is SGHTS, CDR2 YDEGEE. The DNA of the CDR3 is TGTGCCAGTGTCCGGGGGGGAGGCGAACTCACTGAAGCTTTCTTT. Translation gives CASVRGGGELTEAFF. The whole variable domain, remainder taken from reference TRBV5-8 and TRBJ1-1, is EAGVTQSPTHLIKTRGQQATLRCSPISGHTSVYWYQQALGLGLQFLLWYDEGEERNRGNFPPRFSGRQFPNYSSELNVNALELEDSALYLCASVRGGGELTEAFFGQGTRLTVV.

The genes are TRBV7-9 and TRBJ1-1; D gene uncertain. Trimming removed 2 bases from V and 7 bases from J, with 5 bases in between. Germline V gene lookup returns CDR1 SEHNR and CDR2 FQNEAQ (reference sequence). The length of the CDR3 is 11 residues. CDR3: CASSLNFEAFF. The CDR3 DNA sequence: TGTGCCAGCAGCTTAAATTTTGAAGCTTTCTTT.

The rearrangement joins TRBV29-1 to TRBJ2-2; D not resolved. CDR1 and CDR2 (germline): SQVTM, ANQGSEA. V dropped 7 bases and J dropped 1 base, with 4 bases sitting between them. The CDR3 runs to 11 residues. The CDR3 nucleotides are TGCAGCGGCGGGAACACCGGGGAGCTGTTTTTT. Residues: CSGGNTGELFF.

This clonotype was recorded many times. The chain links TRBV15 to TRBJ1-1; TRBD1 aligns across 7 bases. Germline CDR1 reads LNHNV; CDR2 reads YYDKDF (reference sequence). The CDR3 consists of 14 residues. With V trimmed by 4 bases and J by 4 bases, 6 bases remained unmatched. This CDR3 reads CATSTDREATEAFF. In DNA, the CDR3 is TGTGCCACCAGCACCGACAGGGAGGCCACTGAAGCTTTCTTT.

This clonotype showed up many times. The V call is TRBV4-1, the J call TRBJ2-3, with D perhaps TRBD2 (5 bases). The germline V and J ends were trimmed by 4 bases and 0 bases, with 14 bases remaining between them. The CDR3 loop spans 16 amino acids. Germline V gene sequence: CDR1 MGHRA, CDR2 YSYEKL. This CDR3 reads CASSLRIGESTDTQYF. CDR3 coding DNA: TGCGCCAGCAGCCTAAGGATTGGGGAGAGCACAGATACGCAGTATTTT.

This sequence joins TRBV3-1 and TRBJ2-1, with a weak D call TRBD2 (7 bases). This CDR3 spans 17 amino acids. V lost 1 base, J lost 2 bases, and 15 bases lay in between. CDR1 is LGHDT, CDR2 YNNKEL, per germline (reference sequence). As DNA, the CDR3 is TGTGCCAGCAGCCAAGTGGGGGGGGCAAGGACCTACAATGAGCAGTTCTTC. Residues: CASSQVGGARTYNEQFF.

This clonotype was observed a few times. This chain links TRBV19 with TRBJ1-2; 8 bases align to TRBD1. Germline assignment: CDR1 LNHDA and CDR2 SQIVND (reference sequence). V shed 3 bases and J 4 bases; nucleotides not matched to a gene: 7. This CDR3 is built from 15 residues. The CDR3, as DNA: TGTGCCAGTAGTATCCTCCGGACAGGGATCTATGGCTACACCTTC. Protein sequence: CASSILRTGIYGYTF.

V and J are TRBV4-1 and TRBJ2-1; 10 nucleotides align to TRBD2. This CDR3 spans 16 amino acids. The J segment lost 8 bases and the V segment lost 0 bases, leaving 7 bases of the junction unmatched. CDR1 is MGHRA, CDR2 YSYEKL, per germline. In DNA form, the CDR3 reads TGCGCCAGCAGCCAAGATCCTAGCGGGAGTTGGCATGAGCAGTTCTTC. This encodes CASSQDPSGSWHEQFF.

Ten or more counts support this clonotype. This rearrangement joins TRBV28 to TRBJ1-6; no definite D call. The V and J ends lost 7 bases and 2 bases respectively, with 9 bases between them. This CDR3 is built from 14 residues. Germline CDR1 and CDR2: MDHEN and SYDVKM. CDR3 DNA: TGTGCCAGCAAATGGGGAACCTATAATTCACCCCTCCACTTT. Protein sequence: CASKWGTYNSPLHF.

This clonotype was counted ten times or more. The chain links TRBV6-5 to TRBJ2-5, with D unresolved. Deletions cut 0 bases from V and 1 base from J, with 6 bases between. Germline values: CDR1 MNHEY, CDR2 SVGAGI. The CDR3 is 14 amino acids. The CDR3 loop reads CASSYSGSQETQYF. The CDR3 bases are TGTGCCAGCAGTTACTCCGGCAGCCAAGAGACCCAGTACTTC.

A few counts support this clonotype. This may arise from a read error, as a much more abundant clone is one base away. The chain links TRBV28 to TRBJ2-1; 7 nucleotides line up with TRBD2. CDR3 size: 18 residues. Germline loops: CDR1 MDHEN, CDR2 SYDVKM. V trimming: 2 bases; J trimming: 4 bases; junction bases outside the gene matches: 14. The CDR3 sequence: CASSLPEEAGRPYNEQFF. DNA for the CDR3: TGTGCCAGCAGTTTACCGGAGGAAGCGGGACGTCCGTACAATGAGCAGTTCTTC.

This clonotype was detected many times. The J gene is TRBJ1-2, the V gene TRBV7-8; TRBD1 is a possible D gene (6 bases). The CDR3 consists of 17 residues. CDR1 SGHVS and CDR2 FQNEAQ come from the germline V gene. V lost 5 bases and J 0 bases, leaving 19 bases between the germline ends. CDR3 DNA sequence: TGTGCCAGCAGCGTGGGACCCCGGGGGACAACTAACTATGGCTACACCTTC. It yields the protein CASSVGPRGTTNYGYTF.

This clonotype was seen a few times. This rearrangement joins TRBV10-3 to TRBJ1-1; unclear D gene. V was cut by 0 bases and J by 11 bases, with 13 bases left in between. Germline CDR1 reads ENHRY; CDR2 reads SYGVKD. The CDR3 totals 13 residues. CDR3 coding DNA: TGTGCCATCAGTGAGTCCTCGTCCGGAACGGCTTTCTTT. Protein: CAISESSSGTAFF.

As for this clonotype: A much larger clone differs from this one at a single base, so this may be a read error. The chain has TRBV30 and TRBJ2-3; D remains ambiguous. Trimming took 6 bases from V and 3 from J, leaving 7 bases between them. The germline CDR1 and CDR2 sequences are GTSNPN and SVGIG (reference sequence). This CDR3 has 11 residues. The CDR3 nucleotides read TGTGCCTGTAGGGTTACAGATACGCAGTATTTT. This translates into CACRVTDTQYF.

The chain couples TRBV5-4 to TRBJ2-1, with 9 bases matching TRBD1. In germline, CDR1 is SGHNT, CDR2 YYREEE (reference sequence). The CDR3 contains 15 residues. Losses at the gene ends were 4 bases for V and 6 bases for J; bases not matched to a gene: 8. Written as DNA, the CDR3 is TGTGCCAGCAGCACGGGACAGGGATTGGTCAATGAGCAGTTCTTC. Its translation is CASSTGQGLVNEQFF.

Ten or more counts support this clonotype. The genes are TRBV7-2 and TRBJ2-3; tentative D call: TRBD2 (5 bases). The CDR3 runs to 14 residues. Germline V gene data show CDR1 as SGHTA and CDR2 as FQGNSA. V lost 4 bases and J lost 7, with 15 bases in between. The CDR3 DNA is TGTGCCAGCAGCTCGCAGACTACCGCTAATACGCAGTATTTT. Its translation: CASSSQTTANTQYF. Using reference TRBV7-2 and TRBJ2-3 for the parts outside the CDR3, the full variable domain is GAGVSQSPSNKVTEKGKDVELRCDPISGHTALYWYRQSLGQGLEFLIYFQGNSAPDKSGLPSDRFSAERTGGSVSTLTIQRTQQEDSAVYLCASSSQTTANTQYFGPGTRLTVL.

The sample holds many counts of this clonotype. The chain is built from TRBV7-9 and TRBJ2-5; D gene unclear. CDR1 and CDR2 (germline): SEHNR, FQNEAQ (reference sequence). Deletions cut 4 bases from V and 0 bases from J, with 9 bases between. The CDR3 contains 14 residues. As DNA, the CDR3 is TGTGCCAGCAGCTCCGGACGGTACCAAGAGACCCAGTACTTC. Translated: CASSSGRYQETQYF.